This entry concerns a single T cell receptor (beta chain). Its cognate antigen is unknown. The PCR ran on 60 Vbeta and 13 Jbeta primers. Method: immunoSEQ multiplex PCR; TCRdb's copy keeps in-frame clones and lacks some. Of over 75,000 clones in the sample, under 80% are singletons; the top ten hold under 8%. The V segment lost 8 bases and the J segment 4 bases; nucleotides outside the gene matches: 4. The V gene's germline CDR1 is MNHNS and CDR2 SASEGT. The CDR3 is 12 amino acids. The sample belongs to a study of cytomegalovirus exposure and HLA in healthy donors. Study observations and caveats: Later work showed greater clonal expansion in HLA-associated TCR beta chains than in equally common others. Both high specificity and high sensitivity reportedly marked the classifier's diagnosis of cytomegalovirus status. Several of the most significant clusters appeared, in a later analysis, to be linked to common viral pathogens. Earlier results showed most TCR beta V segments being productive about 90% or about 30% of the time.

Input material: PBMCs. V is TRBV6-1 and J is TRBJ2-5; TRBD2 aligns across 7 bases. The source of this sequence is a man aged 50 to 59 in good health and CMV-seropositive. The DNA for the CDR3 is TGTGCCAGCCGTCCTAGCGGAGAGACCCAGTACTTC. Its protein product is CASRPSGETQYF.